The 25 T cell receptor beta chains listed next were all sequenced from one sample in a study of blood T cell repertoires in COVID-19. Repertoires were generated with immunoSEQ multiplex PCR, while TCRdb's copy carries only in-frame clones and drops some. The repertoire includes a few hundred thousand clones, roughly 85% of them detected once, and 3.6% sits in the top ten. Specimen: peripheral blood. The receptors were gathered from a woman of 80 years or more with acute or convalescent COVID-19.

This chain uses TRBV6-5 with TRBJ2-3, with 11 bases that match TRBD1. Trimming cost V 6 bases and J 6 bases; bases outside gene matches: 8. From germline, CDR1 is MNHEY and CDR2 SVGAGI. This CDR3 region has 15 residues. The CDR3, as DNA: TGTGCCAGCAGCTCCGGGACAGGGGGTTCGGATACGCAGTATTTT. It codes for CASSSGTGGSDTQYF.

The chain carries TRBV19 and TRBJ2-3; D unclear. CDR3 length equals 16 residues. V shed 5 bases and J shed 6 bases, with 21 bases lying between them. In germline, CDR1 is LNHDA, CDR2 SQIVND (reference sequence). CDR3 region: CASSPAAPTPRDTQYF. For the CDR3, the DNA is TGTGCCAGTAGTCCGGCGGCCCCAACCCCACGGGATACGCAGTATTTT.

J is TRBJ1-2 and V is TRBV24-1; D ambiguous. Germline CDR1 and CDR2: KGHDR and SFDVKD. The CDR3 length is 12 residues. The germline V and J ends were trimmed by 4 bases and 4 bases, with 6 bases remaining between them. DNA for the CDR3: TGTGCCACCAGTGACGACATCTATGGCTACACCTTC. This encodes CATSDDIYGYTF.

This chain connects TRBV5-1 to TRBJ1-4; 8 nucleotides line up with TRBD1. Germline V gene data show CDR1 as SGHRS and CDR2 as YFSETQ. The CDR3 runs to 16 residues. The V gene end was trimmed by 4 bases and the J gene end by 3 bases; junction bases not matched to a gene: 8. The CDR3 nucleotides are TGCGCCAGCAGCCCTGGACAGGGCTGGGCTAATGAAAAACTGTTTTTT. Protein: CASSPGQGWANEKLFF.

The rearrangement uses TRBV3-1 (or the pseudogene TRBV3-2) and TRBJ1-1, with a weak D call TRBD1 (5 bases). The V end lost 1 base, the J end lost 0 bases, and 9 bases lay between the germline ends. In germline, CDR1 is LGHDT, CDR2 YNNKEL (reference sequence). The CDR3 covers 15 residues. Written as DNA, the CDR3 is TGTGCCAGCAGCCAAGGACAGTTCATGAACACTGAAGCTTTCTTT. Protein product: CASSQGQFMNTEAFF.

The CDR3 DNA is TGTGCCAGCAGCTTGGAGGGGGCGCGAAGTTCACCCCTCCACTTT. Translated: CASSLEGARSSPLHF. The chain joins TRBV5-4 to TRBJ1-6; 7 bases are a match to TRBD1. The CDR3 loop spans 15 amino acids. Germline-derived CDR1 and CDR2 are SGHNT and YYREEE (reference sequence). With 0 bases clipped from V and 9 bases from J, the junction kept 6 bases outside the gene matches.

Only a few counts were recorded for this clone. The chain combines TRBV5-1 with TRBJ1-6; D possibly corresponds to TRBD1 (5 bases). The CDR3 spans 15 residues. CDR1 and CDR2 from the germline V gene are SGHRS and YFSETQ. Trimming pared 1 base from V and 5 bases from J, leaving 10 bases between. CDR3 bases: TGCGCCAGCAGCTTGACAGGCCCAAATAATTCACCCCTCCACTTT. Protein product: CASSLTGPNNSPLHF.

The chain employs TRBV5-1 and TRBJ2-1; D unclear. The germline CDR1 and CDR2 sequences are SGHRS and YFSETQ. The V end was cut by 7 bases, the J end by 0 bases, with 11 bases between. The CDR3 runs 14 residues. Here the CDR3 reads CASSPPSSYNEQFF. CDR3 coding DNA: TGCGCCAGCTCCCCTCCGAGCTCCTACAATGAGCAGTTCTTC.

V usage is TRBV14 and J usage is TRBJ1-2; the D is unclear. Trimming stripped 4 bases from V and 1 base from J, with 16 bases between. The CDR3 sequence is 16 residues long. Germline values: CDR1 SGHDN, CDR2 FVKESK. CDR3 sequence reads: CASSPRGIVYNYGYTF. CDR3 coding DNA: TGTGCCAGCAGCCCCCGAGGGATTGTTTATAACTATGGCTACACCTTC.

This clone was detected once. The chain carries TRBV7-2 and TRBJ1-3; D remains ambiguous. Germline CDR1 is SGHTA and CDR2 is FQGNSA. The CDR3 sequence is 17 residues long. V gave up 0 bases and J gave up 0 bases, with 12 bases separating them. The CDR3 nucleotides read TGTGCCAGCAGCTTAGCATATGGCATTGCCTCTGGAAACACCATATATTTT. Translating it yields CASSLAYGIASGNTIYF. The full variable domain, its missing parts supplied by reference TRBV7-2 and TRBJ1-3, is GAGVSQSPSNKVTEKGKDVELRCDPISGHTALYWYRQSLGQGLEFLIYFQGNSAPDKSGLPSDRFSAERTGGSVSTLTIQRTQQEDSAVYLCASSLAYGIASGNTIYFGEGSWLTVV.

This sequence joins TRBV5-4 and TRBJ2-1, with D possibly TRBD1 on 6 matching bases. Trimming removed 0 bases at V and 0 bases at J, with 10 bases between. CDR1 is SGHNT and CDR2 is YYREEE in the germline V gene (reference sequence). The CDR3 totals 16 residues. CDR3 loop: CASSLGGHSSYNEQFF. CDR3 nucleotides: TGTGCCAGCAGCTTGGGGGGACATAGCTCCTACAATGAGCAGTTCTTC.

CDR3 bases: TGCGCCAGCAGCCAAGACGGGGACAGATTTAACTATGGCTACACCTTC. Its protein is CASSQDGDRFNYGYTF. This rearrangement joins TRBV4-1 to TRBJ1-2, with 7 bases lining up with TRBD1. The ends lost 0 bases at V and 1 base at J; junction bases unmatched: 5. The CDR3 is 16 amino acids. Germline loops: CDR1 MGHRA, CDR2 YSYEKL.

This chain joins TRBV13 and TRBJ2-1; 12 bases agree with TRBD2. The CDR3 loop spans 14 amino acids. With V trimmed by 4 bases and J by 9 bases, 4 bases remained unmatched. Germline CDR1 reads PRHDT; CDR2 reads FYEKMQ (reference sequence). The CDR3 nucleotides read TGTGCCAGCAGCTCTAGCGGGGGGGCCGTTGAGCAGTTCTTC. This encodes CASSSSGGAVEQFF.

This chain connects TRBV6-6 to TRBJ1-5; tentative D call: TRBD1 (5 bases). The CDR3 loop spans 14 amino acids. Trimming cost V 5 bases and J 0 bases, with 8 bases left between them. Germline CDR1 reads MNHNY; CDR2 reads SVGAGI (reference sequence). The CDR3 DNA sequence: TGTGCCAGCAGTCCCGGGGGTAGCAATCAGCCCCAGCATTTT. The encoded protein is CASSPGGSNQPQHF.

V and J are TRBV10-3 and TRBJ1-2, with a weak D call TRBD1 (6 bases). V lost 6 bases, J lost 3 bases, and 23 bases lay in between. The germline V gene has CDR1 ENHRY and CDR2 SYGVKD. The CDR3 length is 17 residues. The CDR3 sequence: CAIREREGTSEDYGYTF. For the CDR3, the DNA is TGTGCCATCAGGGAGAGAGAGGGGACATCGGAAGACTATGGCTACACCTTC.

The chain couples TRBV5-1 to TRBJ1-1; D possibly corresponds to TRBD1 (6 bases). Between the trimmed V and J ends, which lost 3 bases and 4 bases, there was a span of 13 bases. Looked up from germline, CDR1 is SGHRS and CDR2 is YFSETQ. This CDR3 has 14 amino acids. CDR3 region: CASSSDRSGTEAFF. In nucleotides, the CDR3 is TGCGCCAGCAGCTCGGACAGAAGCGGCACTGAAGCTTTCTTT. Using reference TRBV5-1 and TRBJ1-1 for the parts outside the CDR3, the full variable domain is KAGVTQTPRYLIKTRGQQVTLSCSPISGHRSVSWYQQTPGQGLQFLFEYFSETQRNKGNFPGRFSGRQFSNSRSEMNVSTLELGDSALYLCASSSDRSGTEAFFGQGTRLTVV.

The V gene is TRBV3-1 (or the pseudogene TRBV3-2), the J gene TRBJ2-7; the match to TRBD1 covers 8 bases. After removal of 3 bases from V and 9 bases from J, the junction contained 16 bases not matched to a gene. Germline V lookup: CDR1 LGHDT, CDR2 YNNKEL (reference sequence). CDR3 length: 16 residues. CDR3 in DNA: TGTGCCAGCAGCCACCTGACAGGGGCGGGACTCGTGCGGCAGTACTTC. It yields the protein CASSHLTGAGLVRQYF.

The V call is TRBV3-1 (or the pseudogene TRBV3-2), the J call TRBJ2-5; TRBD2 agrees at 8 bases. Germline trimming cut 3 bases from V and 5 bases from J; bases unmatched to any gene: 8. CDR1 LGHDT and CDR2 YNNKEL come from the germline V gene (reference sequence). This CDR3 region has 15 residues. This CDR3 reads CASSQSGGPVETQYF. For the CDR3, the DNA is TGTGCCAGCAGCCAGTCGGGGGGGCCCGTTGAGACCCAGTACTTC.

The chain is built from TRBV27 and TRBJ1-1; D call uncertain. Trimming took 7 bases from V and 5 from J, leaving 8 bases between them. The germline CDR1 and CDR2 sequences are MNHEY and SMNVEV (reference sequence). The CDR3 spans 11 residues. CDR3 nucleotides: TGTGCCAGCATGGGGAGGACTGAAGCTTTCTTT. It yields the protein CASMGRTEAFF.

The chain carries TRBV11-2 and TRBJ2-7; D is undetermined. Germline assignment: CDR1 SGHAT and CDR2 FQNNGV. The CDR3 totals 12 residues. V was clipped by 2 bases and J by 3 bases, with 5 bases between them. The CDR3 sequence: CASSLYSYEQYF. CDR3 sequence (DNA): TGTGCCAGCAGCTTATACAGCTACGAGCAGTACTTC.

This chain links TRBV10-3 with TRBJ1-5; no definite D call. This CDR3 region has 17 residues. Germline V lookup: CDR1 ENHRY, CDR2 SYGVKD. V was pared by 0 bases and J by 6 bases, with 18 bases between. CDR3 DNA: TGTGCCATCAGTGAGTCTCCCCCAGGCCAGCGGGCTCAGCCCCAGCATTTT. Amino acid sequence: CAISESPPGQRAQPQHF.

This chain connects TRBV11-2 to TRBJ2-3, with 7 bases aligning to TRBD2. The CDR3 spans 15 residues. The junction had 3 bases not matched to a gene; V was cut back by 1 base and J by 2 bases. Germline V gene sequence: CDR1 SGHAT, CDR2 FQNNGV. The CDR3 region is CASSLAGGPTDTQYF. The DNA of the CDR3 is TGTGCCAGCAGCTTAGCGGGGGGACCCACAGATACGCAGTATTTT.

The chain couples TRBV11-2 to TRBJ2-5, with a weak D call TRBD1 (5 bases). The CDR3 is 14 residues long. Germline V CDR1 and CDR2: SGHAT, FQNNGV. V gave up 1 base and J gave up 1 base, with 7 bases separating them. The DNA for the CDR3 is TGTGCCAGCAGCTTAGGGGGCAGCCAAGAGACCCAGTACTTC. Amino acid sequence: CASSLGGSQETQYF.

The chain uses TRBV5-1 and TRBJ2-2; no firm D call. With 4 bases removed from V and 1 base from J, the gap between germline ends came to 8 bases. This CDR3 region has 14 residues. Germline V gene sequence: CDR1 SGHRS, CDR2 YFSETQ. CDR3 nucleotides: TGCGCCAGCAGCCTCCCTGTGAACACCGGGGAGCTGTTTTTT. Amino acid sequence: CASSLPVNTGELFF.

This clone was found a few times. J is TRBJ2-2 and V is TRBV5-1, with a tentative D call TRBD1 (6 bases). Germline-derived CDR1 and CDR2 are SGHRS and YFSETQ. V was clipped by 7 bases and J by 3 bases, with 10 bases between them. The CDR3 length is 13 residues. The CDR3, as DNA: TGCGCCAGCGGCCCAGGGGACACCGGGGAGCTGTTTTTT. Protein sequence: CASGPGDTGELFF. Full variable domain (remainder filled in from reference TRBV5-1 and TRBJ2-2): KAGVTQTPRYLIKTRGQQVTLSCSPISGHRSVSWYQQTPGQGLQFLFEYFSETQRNKGNFPGRFSGRQFSNSRSEMNVSTLELGDSALYLCASGPGDTGELFFGEGSRLTVL.